This record covers a single T cell receptor (beta chain). This entry belongs to a study of shared clonotypes between healthy human individuals. Germline CDR1 SGHTA, CDR2 FQGNSA. This CDR3 is built from 15 residues. V lost 5 bases and J lost 6, with 14 bases in between. The donors were all Caucasian adults (living in Nashville, Tennessee). Genomic DNA for unsorted samples, which was extracted with the QIAamp DNA Blood Mini kit, came from about 90 million PBMCs. DNA input for the unsorted PBMC replicate PCRs was roughly 290 ng, 25,000 to 35,000 T cell genomes. Clones were sequenced by immunoSEQ multiplex PCR, and TCRdb holds only the in-frame ones, with some missing. The sample holds hundreds of thousands of clones, 75% to 80% seen once.

The chain joins TRBV7-2 to TRBJ1-6; D uncertain. The sequenced sample consisted of PBMCs. The clonotype originates from a woman aged 40 to 55 in good health. Some clones in this sample may be carry-over from other donors' samples. The CDR3 reads CASSLPRRGNSPLHF. The DNA for the CDR3 is TGTGCCAGCAGCCTTCCCCGACGGGGTAATTCACCCCTCCACTTT.